This T cell receptor beta chain was retrieved from a study of Ad26.COV2.S vaccination and SARS-CoV-2 variants. The germline V gene has CDR1 SSHAT and CDR2 FNYEAQ (reference sequence). The CDR3 totals 13 residues. V was cut by 0 bases and J by 4 bases, with 6 bases left in between. Treatment of the sample: around 19 received Ad26.COV2.S at low or high dose, single or two shots; 5 received placebo; per-sample allocation not given. Following the first vaccine or placebo injection, samples were taken on day 63. An Ad26 vector was used to express Wuhan-strain SARS-CoV-2 spike as the vaccine. Only in-frame clones appear in the TCRdb table, and some are missing; sequencing was by immunoSEQ multiplex PCR. The repertoire includes about 400,000 clones, roughly four fifths of them detected once, and just under 7.5% sits in the top ten.

This TCR derives from a person aged 18 to 59 who received the Ad26.COV2.S COVID-19 vaccine or a placebo. The specimen comprised peripheral blood, sampled in a trial of Ad26.COV2.S vaccine versus placebo. V usage is TRBV7-7 and J usage is TRBJ2-5, with D tentatively TRBD2 (5 bases). CDR3 bases: TGTGCCAGCAGCTTAGCAGGGAGAGAGACCCAGTACTTC. It yields the protein CASSLAGRETQYF.